What follows are 9 T cell receptor beta chains derived from one specimen sequenced in a study of tumor-infiltrating lymphocytes in primary liver carcinoma (dated by TCRdb to about 2017). Sequencing was carried out with an Illumina HiSeq 2500. TCRbeta-specific cDNA was reverse-transcribed from roughly 500 ng total RNA using a constant-region primer and ProtoScript II reverse transcriptase. The TCRbeta libraries were prepared through three rounds of nested multiplex PCR following a slightly modified ARM-PCR procedure. Each of the first two PCR rounds ran for nine to ten cycles and used multiplex TRBV1-TRBV30 forward primers together with a Cbeta reverse primer. Using fastp trimming at Q25 and MiXCR clonotype assembly, TCRdb reanalyzed the public sequencing data and kept in-frame beta chains. When rows share a CDR3 protein, they turn into one entry using the most common DNA and genes. This sample comprises hundreds of thousands of distinct CDR3 sequences, more than 55% of them detected only once. Together, the top ten hold roughly 9% of the sample.

Blood RNA was extracted from unsorted whole blood with TRIzol reagent; germline DNA came from the DNeasy Blood & Tissue kit. The sample consisted of peripheral blood. All receptors derive from a man in his forties or fifties with primary liver carcinoma and hepatitis B virus infection.

This clonotype was recorded many times. The V call is TRBV6-5, the J call TRBJ2-5, with D possibly being TRBD1 (6 bases). The germline V gene has CDR1 MNHEY and CDR2 SVGAGI. With 4 bases removed from V and 1 base from J, the gap between germline ends came to 10 bases. This CDR3 has 14 amino acids. Here the CDR3 DNA reads TGTGCCAGCAGTTTACTGGGGGCCCAAGAGACCCAGTACTTC. This encodes CASSLLGAQETQYF.

This clonotype was observed a single time. The J gene is TRBJ2-7, the V gene TRBV5-4; D is ambiguous. This CDR3 spans 13 amino acids. Per the germline V gene, CDR1 is SGHNT and CDR2 is YYREEE (reference sequence). Trimming took off 2 bases at V and 7 bases at J, with 13 bases between the two ends. CDR3 bases: TGTGCCAGCAGCTTATGGGCGGTGGGGGAGCAGTACTTC. This gives the protein CASSLWAVGEQYF.

The chain links TRBV4-2 to TRBJ2-1; D call uncertain. The V end lost 4 bases, the J end lost 12 bases, and 13 bases lay between the germline ends. The germline gives CDR1 LGHNA, CDR2 YNFKEQ. This CDR3 comprises 12 residues. The CDR3: CASSREVGVQFF. CDR3 nucleotides: TGTGCCAGCAGCCGAGAAGTGGGTGTGCAGTTCTTC.

The V call is TRBV7-9, the J call TRBJ2-5, with D uncertain. Germline V lookup: CDR1 SEHNR, CDR2 FQNEAQ (reference sequence). V lost 5 bases and J lost 5, with 9 bases in between. The CDR3 is 12 residues long. DNA for the CDR3: TGTGCCAGCAGCATCAGAAGCGAGACCCAGTACTTC. Amino acids: CASSIRSETQYF.

This clonotype was counted only a few times. The rearrangement links TRBV30 to TRBJ1-3; no reliable D call. Germline V gene lookup returns CDR1 GTSNPN and CDR2 SVGIG (reference sequence). The CDR3 covers 15 residues. V was clipped by 4 bases and J by 0 bases, with 13 bases between them. CDR3 DNA: TGTGCCTGGACGAACCGAGAATTCTCTGGAAACACCATATATTTT. Encoded protein: CAWTNREFSGNTIYF. Full variable domain (rest looked up from reference TRBV30 and TRBJ1-3): SQTIHQWPATLVQPVGSPLSLECTVEGTSNPNLYWYRQAAGRGLQLLFYSVGIGQISSEVPQNLSASRPQDRQFILSSKKLLLSDSGFYLCAWTNREFSGNTIYFGEGSWLTVV.

The chain uses TRBV5-5 and TRBJ1-2, with 8 nucleotides matching TRBD1. Trimming took 4 bases from V and 6 from J; bases not matched to a gene: 8. This CDR3 is built from 14 residues. In germline, CDR1 is SGHKS, CDR2 YYEKEE (reference sequence). CDR3 DNA sequence: TGTGCCAGCAGCCAAAGGACAGGGCTCGATGGCTACACCTTC. It specifies CASSQRTGLDGYTF.

This clonotype was found a few times. The junction and the germline gene differ at one end; a read error may be behind it. The chain combines TRBV28 with TRBJ2-7; D remains unclear. The CDR3 spans 15 residues. Germline V CDR1 and CDR2: MDHEN, SYDVKM. The CDR3 sequence is CASSLDPRSSYEQYF. CDR3 nucleotide sequence: TGTGCCAGCAGTTTGGACCCGAGGAGCTCCTACGAGCAGTATTTC.

The rearrangement links TRBV5-6 to TRBJ2-7; D could derive from TRBD1 or TRBD2 (5 bases each). The germline V gene encodes CDR1 SGHDT and CDR2 YYEEEE. The CDR3 covers 13 residues. V was shortened by 0 bases and J by 13 bases, with 17 bases between the two germline ends. CDR3: CASSLDREKGHYF. CDR3 sequence (DNA): TGTGCCAGCAGCTTGGATAGGGAGAAGGGGCACTACTTC.

The CDR3 sequence: CSVDLGASRETRYF. CDR3 DNA sequence: TGCAGCGTCGACCTCGGGGCTAGCCGGGAGACACGGTACTTC. The rearrangement joins TRBV29-1 to TRBJ2-5; D perhaps matches TRBD2 (6 bases). Germline V gene sequence: CDR1 SQVTM, CDR2 ANQGSEA. The V end lost 6 bases, the J end lost 13 bases, and 27 bases lay between the germline ends. The CDR3 is 14 residues long. The variable domain in full, completed from reference TRBV29-1 and TRBJ2-5, reads SAVISQKPSRDICQRGTSLTIQCQVDSQVTMMFWYRQQPGQSLTLIATANQGSEATYESGFVIDKFPISRPNLTFSTLTVSNMSPEDSSIYLCSVDLGASRETRYFGPGTRLLVL.